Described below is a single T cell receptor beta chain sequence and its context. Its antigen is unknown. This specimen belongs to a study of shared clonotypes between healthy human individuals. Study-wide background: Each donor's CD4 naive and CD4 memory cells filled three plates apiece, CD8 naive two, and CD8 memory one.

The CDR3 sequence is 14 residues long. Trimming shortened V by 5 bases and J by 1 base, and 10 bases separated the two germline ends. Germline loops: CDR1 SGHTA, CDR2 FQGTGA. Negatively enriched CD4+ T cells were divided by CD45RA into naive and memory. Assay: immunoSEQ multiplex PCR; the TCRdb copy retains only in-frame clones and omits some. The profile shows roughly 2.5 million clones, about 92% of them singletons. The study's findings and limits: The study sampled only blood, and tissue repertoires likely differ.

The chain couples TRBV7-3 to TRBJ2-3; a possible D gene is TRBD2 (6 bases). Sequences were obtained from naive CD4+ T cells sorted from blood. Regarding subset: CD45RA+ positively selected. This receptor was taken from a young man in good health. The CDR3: CASSRGGGTDTQYF. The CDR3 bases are TGTGCCAGCAGCCGGGGAGGAGGCACAGATACGCAGTATTTT.